These 6 T cell receptor beta chains were sequenced from one sample in a study of immune evolution from preneoplasia to lung adenocarcinoma. Some clones are missing from TCRdb's copy, which holds only in-frame ones; the method was immunoSEQ multiplex PCR. The table lists about 7,500 clones, 75% to 85% of them singletons. The sequencing input was FFPE invasive lung adenocarcinoma tissue. The receptors were sampled from a person aged 35-55 years with lung adenocarcinoma.

This clone is a singleton in its sample. V gene TRBV11-2 combines with J gene TRBJ2-1; 7 nucleotides line up with TRBD1. CDR3 length: 16 amino acids. Germline values: CDR1 SGHAT, CDR2 FQNNGV. V trimming: 5 bases; J trimming: 5 bases; junction bases outside the gene matches: 12. The CDR3 is CASSILTGTLHNEQFF. DNA for the CDR3: TGTGCCAGCAGCATACTGACAGGGACACTCCACAATGAGCAGTTCTTC.

On this clone: This same CDR3 is encoded by further DNA sequences in the sample. The chain employs TRBV7-9 and TRBJ2-7; TRBD2 matches 12 bases. The CDR3 runs to 18 residues. In germline, CDR1 is SEHNR, CDR2 FQNEAQ (reference sequence). V lost 4 bases to trimming and J lost 0 bases; unmatched junction nucleotides: 10. CDR3 in DNA: TGTGCCAGCAGCTCAACAAGACTAGCGGGAGAGAACTCCTACGAGCAGTACTTC. This encodes CASSSTRLAGENSYEQYF.

The CDR3 DNA is TGTGCCTGGAGTCGGGGACTAGCGGGAGTAACAGATACGCAGTATTTT. Its protein is CAWSRGLAGVTDTQYF. The chain carries TRBV30 and TRBJ2-3; 14 positions agree with TRBD2. Germline CDR1 is GTSNPN and CDR2 is SVGIG (reference sequence). This CDR3 is 16 amino acids long. V lost 2 bases and J lost 3; bases outside the gene matches: 4.

This chain uses TRBV5-6 with TRBJ1-5, with TRBD1 matching 7 bases. The germline V gene encodes CDR1 SGHDT and CDR2 YYEEEE. The length of the CDR3 is 15 residues. Losses at the gene ends were 3 bases for V and 9 bases for J; bases not matched to a gene: 12. The CDR3 spells CASSSTGLGNTPQHF. As DNA, the CDR3 is TGTGCCAGCAGCTCGACAGGGTTGGGGAATACGCCCCAGCATTTT.

This clone was observed a handful of times. The same CDR3 is also encoded by other DNA sequences in this sample. The gene calls are TRBV4-2 and TRBJ2-5, with 11 positions matching TRBD1. The CDR3 loop spans 16 amino acids. CDR1 LGHNA and CDR2 YNFKEQ come from the germline V gene. Unmatched junction bases numbered 9, after V lost 3 bases and J lost 6 bases. CDR3 sequence (DNA): TGTGCCAGCAGCCAGAGTTGGACAGGGGGCGAAAAGACCCAGTACTTC. Its translation: CASSQSWTGGEKTQYF.

This clone was detected only a few times. This chain connects TRBV11-3 to TRBJ2-3; D is uncertain. V lost 5 bases to trimming and J lost 2 bases, with 8 bases between them. Per germline, CDR1 SGHNT and CDR2 YENEEA. This CDR3 region has 13 residues. CDR3 nucleotides: TGTGCCAGCAGCCCCCGAGACACAGATACGCAGTATTTT. Translated: CASSPRDTDTQYF.